This T cell receptor (beta chain) came from a study of blood T cells in healthy people across ages. A J-beta primer mix and a sample-barcoded 5' primer were used in a second PCR of roughly 6 to 11 cycles. CDR3-containing paired-end reads numbered at least 3 million in each sample. In TCRdb, the 5' RACE reads were re-called with MiXCR into one record per CDR3 protein. The table lists about 1.5 million distinct CDR3 sequences, about 45% of them singletons. The trim removed 5 bases at V and 8 bases at J, leaving 11 bases unmatched. CDR1 and CDR2 from the germline V gene are MNHEY and SVGAGI. This CDR3 contains 15 residues. Study-level findings and limits: Roughly linearly, TCR beta diversity per million T cells fell as age increased. Long-lived and aged donors differed, with more naive CD4+ cells and higher diversity in the long-lived.

Comment on this clonotype: Its antigen is as yet unknown.

The receptor comes from a woman aged 18-29 years in good health. The sequenced sample was blood. The chain couples TRBV6-5 to TRBJ2-1; 8 bases align to TRBD2. DNA of the CDR3: TGTGCCAGCAGTACACGGGAGGGCCCTATTTATGAGCAGTTCTTC. Translation: CASSTREGPIYEQFF.